This record concerns one T cell receptor beta chain sequence. Which antigen it targets is not known. One base away there is no much larger clone; base qualities are not given. The data were obtained in a study of shared clonotypes between healthy human individuals (TCRdb year 2020). Broadly, across the study: A few men and a couple of women, aged 18 to 49 years, made up the cohort. For each donor, CD4 naive and CD4 memory were each run on three plates, CD8 naive on two plates, and CD8 memory on one plate. To estimate repertoire size and how much clonotypes are shared between individuals, the study performed deep sequencing of blood TCR repertoires from a handful of healthy adults. Per donor, leukapheresis produced somewhere between about 0.85 and 10 billion PBMCs. To increase sequencing depth and limit assay-specific biases, TCR repertoire library preparation and sequencing were carried out by different laboratories using diverse techniques. The investigation overall reported the following: Incomplete sequencing was indicated by rarefaction of sorted-subset datasets, despite the large sequencing depth. Higher generation probabilities were observed for clonotypes shared by all four sorted-subset donors than for non-shared clonotypes. Approximately 4.8% of naive CD4, 3% to 3.5% of naive CD8, 2.3% of memory CD4, and 0.4% of memory CD8 clonotypes were shared across a handful of donors. Pairwise subsampling indicated that sequencing depth was expected to affect the degree of clonotype sharing among donors. The small number of donors limited the genetic and exposure-history diversity represented. Naive subsets generally had larger estimated clonotype richness than memory subsets did. Sampling was limited to blood, and TCR repertoires in tissue likely differ from TCR repertoires in blood.

Using the deep immunoSEQ assay, multiplex PCR amplified TCR CDR3 regions from genomic DNA. Extracted genomic DNA from each cell subset was spread evenly across all wells of several immunoSEQ 96-well plates, with each plate serving as a replicate. For sorted subsets, each replicate PCR was loaded with 200 ng genomic DNA, equivalent to 25,000 to 35,000 T cell genomes. Purified libraries were measured with a Qubit 3.0 fluorometer, size-checked on a Bioanalyzer 2100, and measured again with the KAPA Library Quantification kit. Every immunoSEQ 96-well plate was sequenced on a dedicated single-read 150-cycle Illumina NextSeq 550 flow cell. Per the source publication's procedure: The immunoSEQ output contained only junctional sequences without quality scores, so filtering could not match that applied to full-length reads. To assign V/J genes and CDR3, sequences were annotated using PyIR, a Python wrapper for IgBLAST v1.9, with IMGT germline references. Reads were filtered out if the reads had weak V/J assignments (E-value above 1e-6), no CDR3, stop codons, out-of-frame junctions, or ambiguous translated residues. V3J clonotypes were defined by identical inferred V gene, J gene, and CDR3 amino acid sequence. To compute the percentage overlap between repertoires, the number of shared unique clonotypes was divided by the size of the smaller repertoire. RTK rarefaction, the Chao1 estimator, and Recon v2.1 estimates of unobserved clonotypes were used to assess repertoire richness. Generation probabilities were computed with OLGA for all TCRbeta clonotypes obtained by the gDNA method from a handful of donors. TCRdb holds this immuneACCESS table with in-frame rearrangements only. Some clones are missing; in checked studies, unresolved V genes explain under half, and the rest has no known cause. D and trimming come from the DNA, and the V and J calls and clone size come from that table. The sample table records roughly 1,800,000 clones; around 96% of these occur just once. Together, the top ten hold 0.9% to 1.5% of the sample.

Including cysteine and phenylalanine, the CDR3 has 15 amino acids. Solely the CDR3 DNA is kept, with 45 bases framed from the first base. CDR1 and CDR2 (SGHVS, FNYEAQ) derive from the germline V gene. V is cut back by 5 bases and J by 1 base, with 6 bases in the junction unmatched. CD8 naive samples were obtained by positive selection for CCR7 among CD45RO-negative cells, yielding a CD45RA+CCR7+ population from which TemRA cells were excluded. The donors were healthy, HIV-negative adults who had no recently reported acute infections or vaccinations. Every donor was a Caucasian adult living in Nashville, Tennessee, USA. Blood was collected by leukapheresis, and PBMCs were isolated by Ficoll-Histopaque density gradient centrifugation and then cryopreserved in liquid nitrogen vapor phase. Analytical flow cytometry was used to check the purity and quantity of each magnetically sorted T cell population. From each sorted fraction, genomic DNA was isolated and quantified by UV absorbance on a Nanodrop 2000c.

The chain uses TRBV7-6 and TRBJ2-7; 9 junctional bases match TRBD1. The sequence was obtained from a man between 18 and 29 years old in good health. Sequenced: naive CD8+ T cells sorted from blood. The cell subset or site label on this specimen signifies: CD45RA+CCR7+. The CDR3 reads CASSEGQGSSYEQYF. The DNA is as follows: TGTGCCAGCAGCGAGGGACAGGGCTCTTCCTACGAGCAGTACTTC.